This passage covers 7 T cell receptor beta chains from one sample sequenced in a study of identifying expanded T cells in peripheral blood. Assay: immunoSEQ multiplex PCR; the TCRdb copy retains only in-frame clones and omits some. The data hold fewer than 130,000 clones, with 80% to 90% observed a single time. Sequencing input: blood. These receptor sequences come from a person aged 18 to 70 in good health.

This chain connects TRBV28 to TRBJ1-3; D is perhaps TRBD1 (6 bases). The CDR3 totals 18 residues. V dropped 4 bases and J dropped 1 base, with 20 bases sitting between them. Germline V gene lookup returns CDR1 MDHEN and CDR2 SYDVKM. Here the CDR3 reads CASSSTRGILYSGNTIYF. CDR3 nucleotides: TGTGCCAGCAGTTCGACGAGGGGGATACTTTATTCTGGAAACACCATATATTTT.

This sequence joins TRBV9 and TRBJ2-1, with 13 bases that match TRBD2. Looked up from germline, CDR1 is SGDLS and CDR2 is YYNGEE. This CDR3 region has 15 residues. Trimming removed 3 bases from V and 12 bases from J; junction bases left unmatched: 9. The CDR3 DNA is TGTGCCAGCAGCGCCGGACTAGCGGGGGTTGTGGTGCAGTTCTTC. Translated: CASSAGLAGVVVQFF.

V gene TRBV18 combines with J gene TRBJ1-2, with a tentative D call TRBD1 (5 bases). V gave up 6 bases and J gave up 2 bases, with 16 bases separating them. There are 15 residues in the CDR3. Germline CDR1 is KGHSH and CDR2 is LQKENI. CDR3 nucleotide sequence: TGTGCCAGCTCCCCAACTGCGACAGTCAACTATGGCTACACCTTC. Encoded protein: CASSPTATVNYGYTF.

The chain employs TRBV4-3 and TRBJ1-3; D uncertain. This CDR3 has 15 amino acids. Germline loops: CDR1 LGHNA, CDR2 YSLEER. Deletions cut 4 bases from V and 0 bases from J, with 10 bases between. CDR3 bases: TGCGCCAGCAGCCGCGACGGCGGCTCTGGAAACACCATATATTTT. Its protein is CASSRDGGSGNTIYF.

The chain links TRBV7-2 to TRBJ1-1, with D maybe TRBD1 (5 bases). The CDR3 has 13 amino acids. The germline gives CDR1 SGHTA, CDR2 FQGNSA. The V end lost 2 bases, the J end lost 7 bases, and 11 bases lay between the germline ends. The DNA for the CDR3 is TGTGCCAGCAGCTTAAGGGGACGAGGTGAAGCTTTCTTT. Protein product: CASSLRGRGEAFF. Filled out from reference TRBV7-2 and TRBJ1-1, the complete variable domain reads GAGVSQSPSNKVTEKGKDVELRCDPISGHTALYWYRQSLGQGLEFLIYFQGNSAPDKSGLPSDRFSAERTGGSVSTLTIQRTQQEDSAVYLCASSLRGRGEAFFGQGTRLTVV.

The CDR3: CASSVRAGNQPQHF. The CDR3 DNA reads TGTGCCAGCAGTGTCAGGGCAGGCAATCAGCCCCAGCATTTT. The chain links TRBV2 to TRBJ1-5, with a tentative D call TRBD1 (5 bases). CDR1 is SNHLY and CDR2 is FYNNEI in the germline V gene. Trimming removed 4 bases from V and 2 bases from J, with 9 bases in between. CDR3 length: 14 residues.

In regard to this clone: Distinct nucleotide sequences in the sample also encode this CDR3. The CDR3 DNA sequence: TGTGCCAGCAGTTTATCCTCCGGAAACACCATATATTTT. Translated, it gives CASSLSSGNTIYF. The chain has TRBV27 and TRBJ1-3; D unclear. V lost 0 bases, J lost 4 bases, and 4 bases lay in between. The CDR3 is made up of 13 amino acids. Germline assignment: CDR1 MNHEY and CDR2 SMNVEV (reference sequence).